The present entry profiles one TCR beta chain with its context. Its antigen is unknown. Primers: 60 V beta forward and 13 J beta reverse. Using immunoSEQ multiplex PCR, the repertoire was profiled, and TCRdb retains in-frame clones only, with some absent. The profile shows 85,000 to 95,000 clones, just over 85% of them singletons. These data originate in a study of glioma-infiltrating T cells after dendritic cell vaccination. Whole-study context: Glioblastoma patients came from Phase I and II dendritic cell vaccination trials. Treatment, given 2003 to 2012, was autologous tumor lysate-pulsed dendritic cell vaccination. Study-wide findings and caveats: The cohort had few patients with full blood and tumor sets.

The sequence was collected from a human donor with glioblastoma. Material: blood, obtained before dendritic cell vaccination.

The CDR3 DNA reads TGTGCCAGCAGCTTAGCTAGCGGGGGCACAGATACGCAGTATTTT. Translating gives CASSLASGGTDTQYF. The chain uses TRBV7-9 and TRBJ2-3, with TRBD2 identical over 8 bases. The V gene's germline CDR1 is SEHNR and CDR2 FQNEAQ (reference sequence). The CDR3 runs to 15 residues. V lost 0 bases, J lost 1 base, and 0 bases stayed unmatched.